The TCR beta chain described here comes from a study of shared clonotypes between healthy human individuals. Produced via immunoSEQ multiplex PCR; TCRdb's table is partial and in-frame only. Of around 88,000 clones listed, less than 80% are singletons. CDR3 size: 16 residues. The germline V gene has CDR1 SNHLY and CDR2 FYNNEI. V was pared by 3 bases and J by 0 bases, with 14 bases between. This TCR came from a man younger than 45 in good health. The chain uses TRBV2 and TRBJ1-2; weak D call: TRBD1 (6 bases). The sample comprised memory CD8+ T cells sorted from blood. Noted subset: CD45RO+ cells pooled with CCR7-negative TemRA cells. The CDR3 region is CASSDVSGQANYGYTF. CDR3 sequence (DNA): TGTGCCAGCAGTGATGTGTCGGGACAAGCTAACTATGGCTACACCTTC.